These 12 T cell receptor beta chains share one sample of origin, sequenced in a study of T cell responses to AZD1222 COVID-19 vaccine. Clones were sequenced by immunoSEQ multiplex PCR, and TCRdb holds only the in-frame ones, with some missing. The profile shows some 120,000 clones, over 75% of them singletons. This sample comprised peripheral blood, obtained on day 0 of AZD1222 vaccination. The receptors shown here come from an adult in good health.

This clone showed up just once. Written as DNA, the CDR3 is TGCGCCAGCAGTGAGTCGCTTGGAAAACTGTTTTTT. Its translation is CASSESLGKLFF. The V call is TRBV10-1, the J call TRBJ1-4, with D uncertain. Germline V gives CDR1 WNHNN, CDR2 SYGVQD (reference sequence). V was pared by 0 bases and J by 10 bases, with 6 bases between. The CDR3 loop spans 12 amino acids.

This clone came up once. The J gene is TRBJ1-4, the V gene TRBV28; no reliable D call. With 8 bases removed from V and 2 bases from J, the gap between germline ends came to 9 bases. The CDR3 consists of 13 residues. Germline V gene data show CDR1 as MDHEN and CDR2 as SYDVKM. The CDR3 DNA follows: TGTGCCAGCTTTGGGCCGACTAATGAAAAACTGTTTTTT. This encodes CASFGPTNEKLFF.

The V and J genes are TRBV12-2 and TRBJ2-5; TRBD2, the D gene given by the table, was not confirmed from the DNA. TRBV12-2 is flagged as a pseudogene. The CDR3 spans 15 residues. The CDR3 is CASRLWGGLQETQYF. The CDR3 DNA follows: TGTGCAAGTCGCTTATGGGGGGGGCTCCAAGAGACCCAGTACTTC.

This clone appeared once. The chain joins TRBV14 to TRBJ1-4; D remains unclear. CDR3 size: 13 residues. Trimming pared 1 base from V and 5 bases from J, leaving 5 bases between. CDR1 and CDR2 (germline): SGHDN, FVKESK. As DNA, the CDR3 is TGTGCCAGCAGCCAAGGCGCGAATGAAAAACTGTTTTTT. Protein: CASSQGANEKLFF.

V gene TRBV6-5 combines with J gene TRBJ1-6; D gene ambiguous. CDR3 length: 13 residues. Trimming left V 5 bases short and J 6 bases short, with 8 bases between. Germline V lookup: CDR1 MNHEY, CDR2 SVGAGI. The CDR3 loop is CASSPGGNSPLHF. The CDR3 nucleotides read TGTGCCAGCAGTCCCGGTGGTAATTCACCCCTCCACTTT.

The genes are TRBV24-1 and TRBJ2-3; TRBD2 aligns across 13 bases. This CDR3 region has 17 residues. Germline lookup yields CDR1 KGHDR and CDR2 SFDVKD. Trimming cost V 5 bases and J 2 bases; bases outside gene matches: 6. CDR3 protein: CATSGTSGSEVTDTQYF. The CDR3 DNA reads TGTGCCACCAGTGGGACTAGCGGGAGTGAAGTCACAGATACGCAGTATTTT.

This CDR3 reads CASSLTGTPLYEQYF. CDR3 in DNA: TGTGCCAGCTCACTAACCGGGACACCACTTTACGAGCAGTACTTC. This chain connects TRBV18 to TRBJ2-7; tentative D call: TRBD1 (6 bases). The CDR3 covers 15 residues. V lost 4 bases and J 4 bases, leaving 17 bases between the germline ends. CDR1 and CDR2 from the germline V gene are KGHSH and LQKENI. Complete variable domain (other parts from reference TRBV18 and TRBJ2-7): NAGVMQNPRHLVRRRGQEARLRCSPMKGHSHVYWYRQLPEEGLKFMVYLQKENIIDESGMPKERFSAEFPKEGPSILRIQQVVRGDSAAYFCASSLTGTPLYEQYFGPGTRLTVT.

The gene calls are TRBV6-1 and TRBJ2-3, with unresolved D. V lost 4 bases and J 0 bases, leaving 14 bases between the germline ends. CDR1 and CDR2 (germline): MNHNS, SASEGT. There are 16 residues in the CDR3. The CDR3 is CASSASGRPSTDTQYF. CDR3 nucleotide sequence: TGTGCCAGCAGTGCTTCCGGTCGACCTAGCACAGATACGCAGTATTTT.

This chain connects TRBV10-2 to TRBJ2-1, with D perhaps matching TRBD1 (6 bases). Between the trimmed V and J ends, which lost 6 bases and 1 base, there was a span of 10 bases. This CDR3 spans 14 amino acids. CDR1 and CDR2 from the germline V gene are WSHSY and SAAADI. For the CDR3, the DNA is TGCGCCAGCAGCCGGACAGTTTCCTACAATGAGCAGTTCTTC. Translation gives CASSRTVSYNEQFF.

The rearrangement joins TRBV6-2 or TRBV6-3 to TRBJ2-4, with 7 bases identical to TRBD2. In germline, CDR1 is MNHEY, CDR2 SVGEGT. The J segment lost 2 bases and the V segment lost 6 bases, leaving 10 bases of the junction unmatched. The CDR3 consists of 16 residues. The CDR3 DNA follows: TGTGCCAGCAGCCCTCGGGGAGGGGTGACCAAAAACATTCAGTACTTC. As protein: CASSPRGGVTKNIQYF.

The rearrangement links TRBV28 to TRBJ2-1; no firm D call. V was cut by 5 bases and J by 4 bases, with 6 bases left in between. This CDR3 has 12 amino acids. Per germline, CDR1 MDHEN and CDR2 SYDVKM. The CDR3, as DNA: TGTGCCAGCAGTCCATCATACAATGAGCAGTTCTTC. Amino acid sequence: CASSPSYNEQFF.

The chain recombines TRBV5-1 with TRBJ2-3; D not certain. V was trimmed by 6 bases and J by 4 bases, leaving 6 bases between them. The CDR3 length is 11 residues. In germline, CDR1 is SGHRS, CDR2 YFSETQ. In nucleotides, the CDR3 is TGCGCCAGCATCGAGGCAGATACGCAGTATTTT. This translates into CASIEADTQYF.